The rows below give T cell receptor beta chains drawn from one sample of a study of shared clonotypes between healthy human individuals. Produced via immunoSEQ multiplex PCR; TCRdb's table is partial and in-frame only. The sample has approximately 470,000 clones, about 72% seen once. Sequencing was carried out using PBMCs. These receptors were taken from a woman between 35 and 50 years old in good health. Some clones in this sample may be carry-over from other donors' samples. Both conserved end residues are part of each CDR3. D genes are given only for firm matches. Clone size is shown for a subset of rows, as once, few, many or a class of expanded clone.

NA TRBJ1-5 NA TRBV27 CASSDPDWGNQPQHF TGTGCCAGCAGTGATCCCGACTGGGGCAATCAGCCCCAGCATTTT
NA TRBJ1-4 NA TRBV5-1 CASSLEPAEKLFF TGCGCCAGCAGCTTGGAACCAGCGGAAAAACTGTTTTTT
NA TRBJ2-7 TRBD2 TRBV14 CASSSRTSGTSVWYF TGTGCCAGCAGCTCCCGGACTAGCGGGACCTCCGTTTGGTACTTC
many TRBJ1-1 NA TRBV29-1 CSVDYGGGTEAFF TGCAGCGTTGATTATGGTGGGGGCACTGAAGCTTTCTTT
NA TRBJ2-1 TRBD2 TRBV15 CATSRVSGLYNEQFF TGTGCCACCAGCAGAGTTAGCGGGCTATACAATGAGCAGTTCTTC
NA TRBJ2-3 TRBD1 TRBV7-2 CASNSLGQGLYWTQYF TGTGCCAGCAACTCGTTGGGACAGGGACTCTATTGGACGCAGTATTTT
NA TRBJ2-7 NA TRBV13 CASSFNRETSYEQYF TGTGCCAGCAGCTTTAACCGGGAGACGTCCTACGAGCAGTACTTC
NA TRBJ2-7 NA TRBV30 CASGDSPYEQYF TGTGCCTCAGGGGACTCACCCTACGAGCAGTACTTC
NA TRBJ1-1 NA TRBV4-2 CASSHFGVMAEAFF TGTGCCAGCAGCCATTTCGGGGTAATGGCTGAAGCTTTCTTT
NA TRBJ1-2 NA TRBV28 CASSLLARRNYGYTF TGTGCCAGCAGTTTATTAGCTAGGCGGAACTATGGCTACACCTTC
NA TRBJ1-4 NA TRBV6-5 CASSARVGEKLFF TGTGCCAGCAGCGCTCGGGTGGGAGAAAAACTGTTTTTT
NA TRBJ2-7 TRBD2 TRBV11-2 CASSLIAGGYEQYF TGTGCCAGCAGCTTAATAGCGGGAGGTTACGAGCAGTACTTC
NA TRBJ2-3 NA TRBV21-1 CASRYTEASGTCGTDTQYF TGTGCCAGCAGATACACAGAGGCTAGCGGGACTTGTGGAACAGATACGCAGTATTTT
NA TRBJ1-2 TRBD1 TRBV5-4 CASSFAQGAGYGYTF TGTGCCAGCAGCTTTGCACAGGGGGCGGGGTATGGCTACACCTTC
NA TRBJ1-1 NA TRBV6-5 CASSYNQRYTEAFF TGTGCCAGCAGTTACAATCAGAGGTACACTGAAGCTTTCTTT
NA TRBJ2-1 NA TRBV7-9 CASSTGEGEQFF TGTGCCAGCAGCACAGGGGAGGGTGAGCAGTTCTTC
NA TRBJ1-6 NA TRBV5-8 CASSLRRGNSPLHF TGTGCCAGCAGCCTTCGACGGGGTAATTCACCCCTCCACTTT
NA TRBJ2-5 NA TRBV28 CASSFSRTAQETQYF TGTGCCAGCAGTTTTAGTAGGACGGCACAAGAGACCCAGTACTTC
NA TRBJ2-3 NA TRBV30 CAWRVSDTQYF TGTGCCTGGAGAGTCTCCGATACGCAGTATTTT
NA TRBJ2-5 NA TRBV18 CASSSGGETQYF TGTGCCAGCTCATCAGGGGGGGAGACCCAGTACTTC
NA TRBJ2-1 NA TRBV30 CAWSVGLTLSNEQFF TGTGCCTGGAGTGTGGGACTGACCCTAAGCAATGAGCAGTTCTTC
NA TRBJ2-1 TRBD2 TRBV18 CASSGQPPGLASNEQFF TGTGCCAGCTCAGGGCAGCCACCGGGACTAGCCTCCAATGAGCAGTTCTTC
NA TRBJ1-1 NA TRBV7-2 CASSLGARNTEAFF TGTGCCAGCAGCTTAGGGGCCCGGAACACTGAAGCTTTCTTT
NA TRBJ1-1 NA TRBV4-1 CASSQVPGWSTEAFF TGCGCCAGCAGCCAAGTGCCCGGGTGGAGCACTGAAGCTTTCTTT
once TRBJ1-2 NA TRBV6-6 CASALDEVSVGGGYTF TGTGCCAGCGCCCTCGACGAAGTGTCCGTTGGGGGGGGCTACACCTTC
NA TRBJ2-1 NA TRBV18 CASSPLRSQGTYNEQFF TGTGCCAGCTCACCACTCAGGAGCCAGGGGACTTACAATGAGCAGTTCTTC